This T cell receptor (beta chain) was retrieved from a study of CD8+CD57+ T cells in acquired aplastic anemia. Study-wide results and limits: There were 25 to 35 CD8+ CDR3 sequences that occurred in both patients and controls. Controls did not differ significantly from patients in CD8+ Simpson's diversity.

This clonotype was detected a few times. What it binds is not known. Patients included in sequencing had previously demonstrated CD8+CD57+ cell expansion by flow cytometry. Each of the patients presented with severe acquired aplastic anemia. CDR3 length equals 15 residues. Germline assignment: CDR1 ENHRY and CDR2 SYGVKD. With 6 bases removed from V and 3 bases from J, the gap between germline ends came to 17 bases. Investigators profiled TCR beta VDJ and CDR3 from genomic DNA template. TCRdb used MiXCR to reprocess the reads, holding one entry per CDR3 protein. The sample has 170,000 or so distinct CDR3 sequences; roughly 65% are singletons.

This TCR was recovered from a human donor with aplastic anemia. The V call is TRBV10-3, the J call TRBJ1-1, with a tentative D call TRBD1 (6 bases). Sequenced: sorted CD4+, CD8+, or CD8+CD57+ T cells (not recorded which) from PBMCs. The CDR3 here is CAISARAGEDTEAFF. Written as DNA, the CDR3 is TGTGCCATCAGCGCCCGGGCAGGGGAGGACACTGAAGCTTTCTTT.